The entry that follows covers one T cell receptor (beta chain) sequence. Its antigen specificity is not known. It has no much larger one-base neighbor in the sample; base qualities were not kept. Trimming leaves V shorter by 0 bases and J shorter by 7 bases, with the junction holding 5 bases beyond the gene matches. There are 15 amino acids in the CDR3, from cysteine to phenylalanine inclusive. The DNA shown is the 45-base CDR3, in frame from base 1. According to the germline V gene, CDR1 reads SGDLS and CDR2 reads YYNGEE. Samples from volunteer blood donors who had recovered from COVID-19 were contributed by a second Seattle source. Whole blood was collected in K2EDTA tubes by collaborating institutions according to the institutions' own protocols. For TCRbeta analysis, collaborators shipped samples in one of three forms: frozen whole blood, isolated PBMCs, or DNA extracted from either of those sample types.

This entry comes from a study of blood T cell repertoires in COVID-19 (dated by TCRdb to the early 2020s). Regarding the study in general: The collaborator samples originated in the United States, Italy and Spain and spanned the acute and convalescent phases of COVID-19. Sample metadata almost always included a de-identified subject ID, COVID-19 status, age in years and sex. Where HLA class I and class II types were available, the types were taken from metadata supplied by the sample provider, not from assay-based typing. Subjects who had been exposed to COVID-19, were actively infected with it, or had recovered from it provided the deeply sampled blood TCRbeta repertoires that made up the dataset. Samples came from the ongoing ImmuneRACE study (first 160 participants) plus 1,254 subjects from 6 global collaborators. The repertoires were released in a freely available public database intended as a resource for research on the immune response to SARS-CoV-2. The material from the prospective study consisted of cDNA or gDNA derived from T cells, B-cell-depleted T cells, or PBMCs.

The full study reports these points: Clinical and demographic metadata were provided uncurated, with the amount varying by source and participant.

TCRbeta CDR3 regions were amplified from genomic DNA using the immunoSEQ Assay, a bias-controlled multiplex PCR. The study's own analysis went as follows. The number of nucleated cells in each sample was estimated by amplification of reference gene primers within the assay. To quantify the absolute abundance of each unique TCRbeta CDR3 rearrangement, sequence reads were collapsed and filtered. Productive Simpson clonality was computed per sample as the square root of Simpson's diversity index over productive rearrangements. TCRdb holds this immuneACCESS table with in-frame rearrangements only. Some clones are missing; in checked studies, unresolved V genes explain under half, and the rest has no known cause. V, J and clone size are taken as reported in that table, and D and trimming were inferred from the DNA itself. This sample holds about 120,000 clones; 80% to 90% were observed only once. The ten top clones hold approximately 8% of the sample.

This clonotype was sampled from a man between 65 and 85 years old who had recovered from COVID-19. Sequenced: peripheral blood. This sequence uses TRBV9 and TRBJ2-1; TRBD2 aligns with 9 central bases. CDR3 sequence: CASSVGGRATNEQFF. DNA sequence: TGTGCCAGCAGCGTAGGCGGGAGGGCTACAAATGAGCAGTTCTTC.